This T cell receptor (beta chain) derives from a study of T cell responses to AZD1222 COVID-19 vaccine. V lost 5 bases to trimming and J lost 9 bases; unmatched junction nucleotides: 5. Germline V lookup: CDR1 MGHDK, CDR2 SYGVNS. The CDR3 extends over 14 amino acids. This clone was picked up a small number of times. Profiled with immunoSEQ multiplex PCR; TCRdb holds only in-frame clones, not every one. The data show 100,000 to 120,000 clones, 94% seen once. This sequence joins TRBV25-1 and TRBJ2-1; 12 bases line up with TRBD2. Sequences were derived from peripheral blood, sampled 28 days after the second AZD1222 dose. This TCR came from an adult who received the AZD1222 COVID-19 vaccine. CDR3 sequence: CASSSSGGASEQFF. In nucleotides, the CDR3 is TGTGCCAGCAGTTCTAGCGGGGGGGCCTCTGAGCAGTTCTTC. Using reference TRBV25-1 and TRBJ2-1 for the parts outside the CDR3, the full variable domain is EADIYQTPRYLVIGTGKKITLECSQTMGHDKMYWYQQDPGMELHLIHYSYGVNSTEKGDLSSESTVSRIRTEHFPLTLESARPSHTSQYLCASSSSGGASEQFFGPGTRLTVL.